The present T cell receptor (beta chain) was sequenced within a study of CD8+ T cells in alopecia areata. The study's findings and limits: Elevated clonality characterized lesional scalp relative to normal scalp, particularly in alopecia totalis/universalis.

Concerning this clone: Its antigen remains unidentified.

The CDR3 has 13 residues. V lost 6 bases and J 3 bases, leaving 11 bases between the germline ends. Germline CDR1 SNHLY, CDR2 FYNNEI. The treatment here: oral pan-JAK inhibitor, 5-10 mg twice daily. RNA extraction was followed by reverse transcription into cDNA, which acted as the sequencing template. Libraries were prepared by immunoSEQ multiplex PCR; TCRdb keeps only in-frame clonotypes and omits some of them. The data show about 210,000 clones, with about three fifths seen just once and 1.5% to 2% held by the top ten. This rearrangement joins TRBV2 to TRBJ2-5, with a tentative D call TRBD1 (5 bases). The starting material was CD4+ T cells sorted from blood, obtained at week 4, from a patient treated with tofacitinib. The source of this sequence is a human donor with alopecia areata. As DNA, the CDR3 is TGTGCCAGCAGCCAGGGTATTAAAGAGACCCAGTACTTC. It encodes CASSQGIKETQYF. The entire variable domain, with the rest obtained from reference TRBV2 and TRBJ2-5, is as follows: EPEVTQTPSHQVTQMGQEVILRCVPISNHLYFYWYRQILGQKVEFLVSFYNNEISEKSEIFDDQFSVERPDGSNFTLKIRSTKLEDSAMYFCASSQGIKETQYFGPGTRLLVL.